Below, 28 T cell receptor beta chains from the same sample are listed, as sequenced in a study of blood T cell repertoires in COVID-19. Produced via immunoSEQ multiplex PCR; TCRdb's table is partial and in-frame only. Altogether more than 150,000 clones are present, 86% being singletons, with the ten largest covering around 20%. Sequencing used peripheral blood. The receptors come from a man between 65 and 85 years old with active or convalescent COVID-19.

The V gene is TRBV15, the J gene TRBJ1-4; D gene uncertain. V was trimmed by 1 base and J by 0 bases, leaving 6 bases between them. Germline V gives CDR1 LNHNV, CDR2 YYDKDF (reference sequence). The CDR3 covers 15 residues. CDR3 protein: CATSRGSSTNEKLFF. Here the CDR3 DNA reads TGTGCCACCAGCAGAGGTTCATCAACTAATGAAAAACTGTTTTTT.

This chain joins TRBV19 and TRBJ2-7; no firm D call. Trimming cost V 7 bases and J 0 bases, with 22 bases left between them. The CDR3 consists of 17 residues. Germline values: CDR1 LNHDA, CDR2 SQIVND (reference sequence). DNA for the CDR3: TGTGCCAGTACCCCAACCAGGCGTGGATTCAGCTCCTACGAGCAGTACTTC. Encoded protein: CASTPTRRGFSSYEQYF.

V gene TRBV5-1 combines with J gene TRBJ2-1, with D hard to call. The CDR3 contains 12 residues. Germline CDR1 and CDR2: SGHRS and YFSETQ. Trimming took 3 bases from V and 6 from J, leaving 7 bases between them. CDR3 residues: CASSSPGNEQFF. CDR3 sequence (DNA): TGCGCCAGCAGCTCCCCCGGCAATGAGCAGTTCTTC.

This rearrangement joins TRBV4-3 to TRBJ2-2; TRBD2 aligns across 7 bases. J was trimmed by 3 bases and V by 4 bases; bases with no gene match: 14. From germline, CDR1 is LGHNA and CDR2 YSLEER. The CDR3 runs to 18 residues. The DNA for the CDR3 is TGCGCCAGCAGCCTCCATTGGGGTGGGAGGGAGGACACCGGGGAGCTGTTTTTT. This translates into CASSLHWGGREDTGELFF.

The chain couples TRBV30 to TRBJ1-1; TRBD1 agrees at 8 bases. After removal of 3 bases from V and 2 bases from J, the junction contained 8 bases not matched to a gene. The CDR3 sequence is 15 residues long. CDR1 and CDR2 from the germline V gene are GTSNPN and SVGIG (reference sequence). In nucleotides, the CDR3 is TGTGCCTGGAGCTGGGGGACAGGAACTAACACTGAAGCTTTCTTT. Translation gives CAWSWGTGTNTEAFF.

This chain connects TRBV19 to TRBJ1-2; D remains ambiguous. V was shortened by 1 base and J by 1 base, with 10 bases between the two germline ends. There are 15 residues in the CDR3. Germline values: CDR1 LNHDA, CDR2 SQIVND (reference sequence). This chain's CDR3 is CASSIGAEINYGYTF. The CDR3, as DNA: TGTGCCAGTAGTATAGGGGCAGAGATTAACTATGGCTACACCTTC.

The rearrangement joins TRBV4-1 to TRBJ1-5; TRBD1 matches at 10 bases. J gave up 0 bases and V 4 bases, and 3 bases lay outside the gene matches. The germline V gene encodes CDR1 MGHRA and CDR2 YSYEKL. The CDR3 covers 16 residues. Here the CDR3 DNA reads TGCGCCAGCAGCCGTGGGACAGGGGATAGCAATCAGCCCCAGCATTTT. Translating it yields CASSRGTGDSNQPQHF.

This chain connects TRBV28 to TRBJ1-3; D is ambiguous. This CDR3 comprises 15 residues. V was clipped by 6 bases and J by 3 bases, with 15 bases between them. Germline CDR1 is MDHEN and CDR2 is SYDVKM. The CDR3 loop is CASSLTGSGGNTIYF. In DNA, the CDR3 is TGTGCCAGCAGCCTCACCGGGTCCGGTGGAAACACCATATATTTT. The whole variable domain, filled in from reference TRBV28 and TRBJ1-3, reads DVKVTQSSRYLVKRTGEKVFLECVQDMDHENMFWYRQDPGLGLRLIYFSYDVKMKEKGDIPEGYSVSREKKERFSLILESASTNQTSMYLCASSLTGSGGNTIYFGEGSWLTVV.

Only a few counts were recorded for this clone. The chain carries TRBV15 and TRBJ2-7, with TRBD1 identical over 7 bases. The CDR3 extends over 16 amino acids. Germline V CDR1 and CDR2: LNHNV, YYDKDF (reference sequence). J lost 1 base, V lost 3 bases, and 9 bases had no gene match. In DNA form, the CDR3 reads TGTGCCACCAGCAGCCGGACAGGCCTCTTTTCCTACGAGCAGTACTTC. Translated, it gives CATSSRTGLFSYEQYF.

The V and J genes are TRBV24-1 and TRBJ1-3; tentative D call: TRBD1 (5 bases). CDR3 length: 15 amino acids. Germline CDR1 reads KGHDR; CDR2 reads SFDVKD. V lost 4 bases and J 4 bases, leaving 13 bases between the germline ends. CDR3 sequence reads: CATSDPRVTGNTIYF. The CDR3 DNA reads TGTGCCACCAGTGACCCCAGGGTTACAGGAAACACCATATATTTT.

This clone was counted a single time. The rearrangement uses TRBV6-6 and TRBJ2-1, with 8 bases aligning to TRBD1. The CDR3 consists of 15 residues. The trim removed 0 bases at V and 6 bases at J, leaving 4 bases unmatched. Germline lookup yields CDR1 MNHNY and CDR2 SVGAGI (reference sequence). The DNA of the CDR3 is TGTGCCAGCAGTTACTCGAGGACAGGGTCCAATGAGCAGTTCTTC. This gives the protein CASSYSRTGSNEQFF.

In regard to this clone: The sample has other DNA sequences that encode this CDR3 too. The chain uses TRBV30 and TRBJ1-6; TRBD1 might be the D (5 bases). The ends were cut back, 1 base at V and 7 bases at J, with 8 bases in the middle. CDR3 size: 13 residues. CDR1 is GTSNPN, CDR2 SVGIG, per germline (reference sequence). In nucleotides, the CDR3 is TGTGCCTGGAGTGGGCAGGGAAATTCACCCCTCCACTTT. It is translated as CAWSGQGNSPLHF.

The J gene is TRBJ2-6, the V gene TRBV9, with D possibly matching TRBD1 (5 bases). CDR1 and CDR2 (germline): SGDLS, YYNGEE. The CDR3 totals 20 residues. Trimming removed 3 bases at V and 0 bases at J, with 22 bases between. The CDR3 bases are TGTGCCAGCAGCGATCAGGGAAAGCTCAAAGACCGCTCTGGGGCCAACGTCCTGACTTTC. Protein sequence: CASSDQGKLKDRSGANVLTF.

The gene calls are TRBV4-3 and TRBJ2-7; 11 bases fit TRBD2. V dropped 4 bases and J dropped 4; count of bases not matched to a gene: 9. The germline CDR1 and CDR2 sequences are LGHNA and YSLEER. The CDR3 extends over 16 amino acids. CDR3 protein: CASSLAHSGRAYEQYF. CDR3 bases: TGCGCCAGCAGCCTAGCGCATAGCGGGAGGGCGTACGAGCAGTACTTC.

J is TRBJ1-3 and V is TRBV5-1, with D perhaps TRBD1 (5 bases). CDR3 length: 15 residues. With 4 bases removed from V and 0 bases from J, the gap between germline ends came to 11 bases. Germline V lookup: CDR1 SGHRS, CDR2 YFSETQ. Here the CDR3 DNA reads TGCGCCAGCAGCCGCACGGGGGGCTCTGGAAACACCATATATTTT. It translates to CASSRTGGSGNTIYF.

This chain uses TRBV6-5 with TRBJ1-1; a weak D match, TRBD1 (6 bases). Trimming left V 6 bases short and J 2 bases short, with 16 bases between. The CDR3 consists of 15 residues. Looked up from germline, CDR1 is MNHEY and CDR2 is SVGAGI. This CDR3 reads CASRQKGGVNTEAFF. In nucleotides, the CDR3 is TGTGCCAGCAGACAAAAAGGGGGGGTCAACACTGAAGCTTTCTTT.

J is TRBJ1-5 and V is TRBV10-3; possibly TRBD1 for D (5 bases). V dropped 0 bases and J dropped 4 bases, with 7 bases sitting between them. CDR1 and CDR2 (germline): ENHRY, SYGVKD. This CDR3 is 14 amino acids long. The CDR3 DNA is TGTGCCATCAGTGAGTCTGGGGCAAATCAGCCCCAGCATTTT. It yields the protein CAISESGANQPQHF.

The rearrangement links TRBV6-5 to TRBJ1-2, with D unresolved. V shed 8 bases and J shed 1 base, with 5 bases lying between them. Germline CDR1 is MNHEY and CDR2 is SVGAGI. This CDR3 contains 11 residues. CDR3 coding DNA: TGTGCCAGCGTCCATAACTATGGCTACACCTTC. Translated: CASVHNYGYTF.

The chain is built from TRBV14 and TRBJ2-7, with D possibly being TRBD2 (6 bases). CDR1 is SGHDN, CDR2 FVKESK, per germline. This CDR3 has 16 residues. V was pared by 0 bases and J by 2 bases, with 14 bases between. This chain's CDR3 is CASSQDEGLRAYEQYF. Written as DNA, the CDR3 is TGTGCCAGCAGCCAAGATGAGGGACTTAGAGCCTACGAGCAGTACTTC.

This chain uses TRBV27 with TRBJ1-6; 8 nucleotides match TRBD1. V lost 2 bases and J lost 6; bases outside the gene matches: 21. The CDR3 length is 21 residues. CDR1 and CDR2 from the germline V gene are MNHEY and SMNVEV (reference sequence). The CDR3 DNA reads as TGTGCCAGCAGTTTAGATCCCTATTTCGGACAGGGCGTTAAATCTAATTCACCCCTCCACTTT. It encodes CASSLDPYFGQGVKSNSPLHF.

This chain links TRBV5-1 with TRBJ2-6; D call uncertain. The V gene's germline CDR1 is SGHRS and CDR2 YFSETQ. V was clipped by 0 bases and J by 3 bases, with 10 bases between them. The CDR3 loop spans 16 amino acids. The CDR3 spells CASSLEAAGGANVLTF. For the CDR3, the DNA is TGCGCCAGCAGCTTGGAAGCCGCAGGTGGGGCCAACGTCCTGACTTTC.

This clone was counted a few times. The identical CDR3 is also encoded by other nucleotide sequences in the sample. The chain combines TRBV4-3 with TRBJ1-2; D is unresolved. The CDR3 spans 15 residues. The germline V gene encodes CDR1 LGHNA and CDR2 YSLEER. Trimming stripped 1 base from V and 0 bases from J, with 9 bases between. CDR3 DNA: TGCGCCAGCAGCCAAGTCTGGGCTTCTAACTATGGCTACACCTTC. As protein: CASSQVWASNYGYTF.

This clone was detected only a few times. J is TRBJ1-1 and V is TRBV19; no reliable D call. In germline, CDR1 is LNHDA, CDR2 SQIVND (reference sequence). V was pared by 9 bases and J by 0 bases, with 17 bases between. The CDR3 covers 15 residues. CDR3 sequence: CASKKSRELNTEAFF. CDR3 DNA sequence: TGTGCCAGCAAGAAATCGAGAGAATTGAACACTGAAGCTTTCTTT.

This clone was seen more than once but under ten times. The chain has TRBV18 and TRBJ1-4; a possible D gene is TRBD1 (5 bases). Germline V gene sequence: CDR1 KGHSH, CDR2 LQKENI. The CDR3 has 12 residues. Trimming shortened V by 11 bases and J by 8 bases, and 15 bases separated the two germline ends. The CDR3 DNA is TGTGCCGGTGGGGCATCGCCGGAAAAACTGTTTTTT. Translating it yields CAGGASPEKLFF.

The rearrangement links TRBV18 to TRBJ2-2; D gene uncertain. The ends were cut back, 6 bases at V and 6 bases at J, with 11 bases in the middle. CDR3 length: 13 residues. In germline, CDR1 is KGHSH, CDR2 LQKENI. The CDR3 protein is CASSYTPAGELFF. CDR3 nucleotide sequence: TGTGCCAGCTCTTATACTCCGGCCGGGGAGCTGTTTTTT.

This chain uses TRBV2 with TRBJ2-1; perhaps TRBD1 as D (5 bases). The germline V and J ends were trimmed by 5 bases and 4 bases, with 6 bases remaining between them. Germline V gives CDR1 SNHLY, CDR2 FYNNEI. The CDR3 has 12 amino acids. CDR3 in DNA: TGTGCCAGCAGTAGACAGTACAATGAGCAGTTCTTC. It codes for CASSRQYNEQFF.

The J gene is TRBJ2-7, the V gene TRBV7-9; D unresolved. The CDR3 runs 12 residues. Germline CDR1 is SEHNR and CDR2 is FQNEAQ (reference sequence). The V and J ends lost 5 bases and 2 bases respectively, with 7 bases between them. CDR3 sequence (DNA): TGTGCCAGCAGCGACACCACCTACGAGCAGTACTTC. It translates to CASSDTTYEQYF.

This chain links TRBV19 with TRBJ1-1; 8 bases map to TRBD1. The V segment lost 5 bases and the J segment 5 bases; nucleotides outside the gene matches: 4. The CDR3 runs to 13 residues. CDR1 LNHDA and CDR2 SQIVND come from the germline V gene (reference sequence). CDR3 in DNA: TGTGCCAGTAGTGGACAGGGAGGAACTGAAGCTTTCTTT. Translated: CASSGQGGTEAFF.